The rows below give T cell receptor beta chains drawn from one sample of a study of long-term antiretroviral therapy in people with HIV. TCRdb keeps only in-frame clones here, not all; method: immunoSEQ multiplex PCR. Among under 30,000 clones listed, around 95% were seen once. The sequencing used unsorted PBMCs, collected 5.3 years after starting antiretroviral therapy. The receptor source for this set is a man in his fifties or sixties with HIV. Both conserved end residues are trimmed from each CDR3. The size entry is marked missing in some rows and otherwise reads once, few, many or a size class.

clone size,J gene,V gene,CDR3 protein
.,TRBJ1-2,TRBV5-1,ASSLDTGYYGYT
.,TRBJ1-4,TRBV30,AWSGGRREKLF
.,TRBJ2-7,TRBV7-2,ASSLGLAGEQY
.,TRBJ2-7,TRBV5-6,ASSIDRVGYEQY
.,TRBJ2-1,TRBV5-1,ASSLVAGGYNEQF
.,TRBJ1-1,TRBV5-1,ASSLEFYTEAF
once,TRBJ1-5,TRBV7-2,ASSLLGGGNQPQH
.,TRBJ2-4,TRBV18,ASSPPGEDIQY
.,TRBJ1-3,TRBV7-2,ASSLVGGTGVSGNTIY
.,TRBJ2-3,TRBV5-1,ASSGRVADTQY
.,TRBJ2-3,TRBV4-1,ASSQDLIGGRSADTQY
once,TRBJ2-3,TRBV9,ASSERGGIVDTQY
.,TRBJ2-1,TRBV6-1,ASSEGRNEQF
.,TRBJ1-2,TRBV6-5,ASSGNRADGYT
.,TRBJ1-4,TRBV19,ASRDLGPNEKLF
.,TRBJ2-7,TRBV7-2,ASSQQRTSGGDMY
.,TRBJ2-2,TRBV28,ASRTGGPGELF
.,TRBJ2-2,TRBV5-1,ASSMQSRHGELF
.,TRBJ1-6,TRBV6-5,ASTPGGNNSPLH
.,TRBJ2-1,TRBV6-5,ASSPTGGGYNEQF
.,TRBJ2-7,TRBV7-9,ASSLVGRNYEQY
.,TRBJ2-3,TRBV5-1,ASSIQGAGTDTQY
.,TRBJ2-1,TRBV12-5,ASGLSRGDSYNEQF
.,TRBJ2-7,TRBV2,ASSGQAIYEQY
.,TRBJ1-5,TRBV10-3,AISESRTGGREPQH
.,TRBJ1-1,TRBV2,ASSDPGRMNTEAF
.,TRBJ1-2,TRBV4-1,ASSQDDRGDGYT
.,TRBJ1-1,TRBV6-1,ASRAIPNTEAF
.,TRBJ2-7,TRBV11-2,ASSLSTAGPYHYEQY
.,TRBJ2-7,TRBV18,ASSPGPRGLYEQY
.,TRBJ1-2,TRBV27,ASSVQGANYGYT
.,TRBJ2-2,TRBV6-6,ASSLLAERELF
.,TRBJ1-5,TRBV6-1,ASSEAGIDQPQH
.,TRBJ2-1,TRBV4-3,ASSLRTGNNEQF
.,TRBJ2-3,TRBV7-2,ASSLVGSSTDTQY
.,TRBJ1-1,TRBV28,ASSPRTGRGTEAF
.,TRBJ1-1,TRBV5-4,ASSGGQMRTEAF
.,TRBJ1-2,TRBV4-2,ASSQDRSGGREYGYT
.,TRBJ1-1,TRBV5-1,ASSLLGTGITEAF
.,TRBJ2-2,TRBV9,ASSVGSFTGELF
.,TRBJ2-2,TRBV2,ASRTGQGLTGELF
.,TRBJ2-7,TRBV27,ASSQGTGTGYEQY
.,TRBJ2-1,TRBV19,ASSTNSGGPDNEQF
.,TRBJ2-7,TRBV6-1,ASSEGDSYEQY